Shown below are 8 T cell receptor beta chains from a single sample sequenced in a study of T cells in Graves' hyperthyroidism and ophthalmopathy. RNA transcripts gave rise to amplified TCR beta CDR3 regions. During a first-round RT-PCR of the TCR CDR3, the HTBI primer set was used. TCRdb independently ran MiXCR on the multiplex PCR reads; one entry per CDR3 protein. The sample yields 730,000 or so distinct CDR3 sequences, roughly 20% seen once. Sequences were obtained from blood. The receptor source for this set is a woman aged 45-60 years with Graves' hyperthyroidism that later progressed to Graves' ophthalmopathy.

The chain couples TRBV2 to TRBJ1-4; 8 bases fit TRBD1. CDR1 and CDR2 (germline): SNHLY, FYNNEI. V trimming: 10 bases; J trimming: 0 bases; junction bases outside the gene matches: 13. The length of the CDR3 is 17 residues. Here the CDR3 reads CATRQRDRSATNEKLFF. CDR3 DNA sequence: TGTGCCACCAGACAGAGGGACAGGTCCGCAACTAATGAAAAACTGTTTTTT.

The chain combines TRBV5-4 with TRBJ2-1, with 9 bases that match TRBD2. CDR1 and CDR2 (germline): SGHNT, YYREEE (reference sequence). The length of the CDR3 is 16 residues. The V and J ends lost 4 bases and 1 base, in that order; junction bases with no gene match: 6. CDR3 coding DNA: TGTGCCAGCAGCCCCGCTAGCGGGGTTTCCTACAATGAGCAGTTCTTC. Amino acids: CASSPASGVSYNEQFF.

Many counts were recorded for this clonotype. The chain employs TRBV7-9 and TRBJ2-7; D is unresolved. The V end was cut by 3 bases, the J end by 2 bases, with 8 bases between. Germline CDR1 SEHNR, CDR2 FQNEAQ (reference sequence). The CDR3 consists of 13 residues. The CDR3 sequence is CASSFLQTYEQYF. The CDR3 DNA is TGTGCCAGCAGCTTTTTACAGACCTACGAGCAGTACTTC.

The chain carries TRBV6-1 and TRBJ1-2, with no clear D. CDR3 length: 16 residues. V was pared by 0 bases and J by 2 bases, with 13 bases between. The germline V gene has CDR1 MNHNS and CDR2 SASEGT. CDR3 bases: TGTGCCAGCAGTGAAGCAGCCCGGGGTACGAACTATGGCTACACCTTC. Amino acids: CASSEAARGTNYGYTF.

This clonotype was seen at least ten times. The CDR3 region has the DNA TGCAGTGCCATTCATTTCGGACAGGGGGCGAACACTGAAGCTTTCTTT. Its protein is CSAIHFGQGANTEAFF. This chain connects TRBV20-1 to TRBJ1-1, with 11 nucleotides matching TRBD1. J lost 1 base, V lost 6 bases, and 10 bases had no gene match. Germline V gene lookup returns CDR1 DFQATT and CDR2 SNEGSKA (reference sequence). This CDR3 contains 16 residues.

The chain uses TRBV10-3 and TRBJ1-2; no definite D call. Germline V lookup: CDR1 ENHRY, CDR2 SYGVKD. V dropped 10 bases and J dropped 0 bases, with 15 bases sitting between them. This CDR3 has 14 residues. CDR3 residues: CATRASTTNYGYTF. The CDR3, as DNA: TGTGCCACCCGAGCCTCGACAACTAACTATGGCTACACCTTC.

This clonotype was detected many times. The rearrangement links TRBV12-3 or TRBV12-4 to TRBJ1-2, with D possibly matching TRBD1 (5 bases). Trimming removed 1 base from V and 8 bases from J, with 17 bases in between. The CDR3 is made up of 15 amino acids. The CDR3 is CASSLERGSNIGYTF. CDR3 sequence (DNA): TGTGCCAGCAGTTTAGAAAGGGGATCTAACATCGGCTACACCTTC.

Only a few counts were recorded for this clonotype. The chain couples TRBV6-5 to TRBJ1-5; D gene uncertain. CDR1 is MNHEY and CDR2 is SVGAGI in the germline V gene. V gave up 2 bases and J gave up 4 bases, with 9 bases separating them. The CDR3 contains 14 residues. The CDR3 is CASSYNSANQPQHF. Here the CDR3 DNA reads TGTGCCAGCAGTTACAACTCGGCAAATCAGCCCCAGCATTTT.